A single sample is the source of the 14 T cell receptor beta chains below, sequenced in a study of CD4 T cells in relation to SARS-CoV-2 and coronaviruses. CD4+ T cells from unexposed donors were obtained before the COVID-19 pandemic (2011-2018). After roughly 9 days of culture, CD4+ T cells were isolated. Their cognate antigens are unknown. The method was immunoSEQ multiplex PCR; TCRdb's version includes in-frame clones alone and lacks a portion of them. The profile shows fewer than 20,000 clones, around 77% of them singletons. Sample: CD4+ T cells from PBMCs, cultured in vitro. These receptors were collected from a human donor in good health.

The chain links TRBV27 to TRBJ2-1; 7 bases are a match to TRBD2. Trimming at V came to 6 bases and at J to 2 bases, leaving 7 bases not matched to a gene. This CDR3 contains 15 residues. Germline V gene lookup returns CDR1 MNHEY and CDR2 SMNVEV (reference sequence). The CDR3 is CASRRLAVAYNEQFF. CDR3 in DNA: TGTGCCAGCAGGCGTCTAGCGGTTGCCTACAATGAGCAGTTCTTC.

The V gene is TRBV19, the J gene TRBJ1-1, with D perhaps matching TRBD1 (5 bases). From germline, CDR1 is LNHDA and CDR2 SQIVND (reference sequence). V was clipped by 7 bases and J by 7 bases, with 13 bases between them. The CDR3 sequence is 12 residues long. CDR3 nucleotides: TGTGCCAGTAATCGCGATGGGGGTGAAGCTTTCTTT. Protein sequence: CASNRDGGEAFF.

The chain uses TRBV6-4 and TRBJ2-3; D ambiguous. CDR3 length equals 16 residues. V was trimmed by 5 bases and J by 3 bases, leaving 18 bases between them. From germline, CDR1 is MRHNA and CDR2 SNTAGT. CDR3 nucleotides: TGTGCCAGCAGTAAAGATTCCGGGCACCCAACAGATACGCAGTATTTT. Encoded protein: CASSKDSGHPTDTQYF.

This clone was detected a few times. The gene calls are TRBV7-9 and TRBJ1-3, with D unclear. The germline V gene has CDR1 SEHNR and CDR2 FQNEAQ (reference sequence). The CDR3 is 13 residues long. The V gene lost 1 base and the J gene lost 2 bases, with 3 bases spanning the gap. The CDR3 coding sequence is TGTGCCAGCAGCTTAGAGCCTGGAAACACCATATATTTT. Protein sequence: CASSLEPGNTIYF.

J is TRBJ2-3 and V is TRBV19, with 9 bases that match TRBD2. Unmatched junction bases numbered 8, after V lost 6 bases and J lost 10 bases. The germline V gene encodes CDR1 LNHDA and CDR2 SQIVND (reference sequence). This CDR3 is 13 amino acids long. The CDR3 sequence: CASSLESGRSQYF. The CDR3 coding sequence is TGTGCCAGTAGCTTGGAAAGCGGGAGGTCGCAGTATTTT.

Judged by abundance, this clone is medium-sized. This sequence joins TRBV19 and TRBJ1-2; possible D gene TRBD1, 6 bases. CDR1 and CDR2 (germline): LNHDA, SQIVND (reference sequence). CDR3 length: 16 amino acids. The germline V and J ends were trimmed by 5 bases and 4 bases, with 20 bases remaining between them. The CDR3 DNA follows: TGTGCCAGTAGTTTAGTAACCTACGGACAGCCCTATGGCTACACCTTC. Protein product: CASSLVTYGQPYGYTF.

Comments on this clone: Sequence at one end of the junction differs from germline and may be a read error. The chain recombines TRBV14 with TRBJ1-6; tentatively, D is TRBD1 (5 bases). Germline CDR1 reads SGHDN; CDR2 reads FVKESK. The CDR3 sequence is 16 residues long. As DNA, the CDR3 is TGTGCCAGCAGCCAAGATCGGCAGGGTAGTAATTCACTCCTCCACTTT. Translation: CASSQDRQGSNSLLHF.

V gene TRBV6-1 combines with J gene TRBJ2-6; D call uncertain. Trimming shortened V by 0 bases and J by 0 bases, and 3 bases separated the two germline ends. Germline CDR1 is MNHNS and CDR2 is SASEGT. The CDR3 is 15 residues long. This chain's CDR3 is CASSEADSGANVLTF. For the CDR3, the DNA is TGTGCCAGCAGTGAAGCGGACTCTGGGGCCAACGTCCTGACTTTC.

In its sample, this clone was seen once. The chain combines TRBV5-5 with TRBJ1-5; perhaps TRBD1 as D (6 bases). V lost 4 bases, J lost 6 bases, and 14 bases lay in between. This CDR3 has 14 amino acids. The germline CDR1 and CDR2 sequences are SGHKS and YYEKEE (reference sequence). The CDR3 DNA is TGTGCCAGCAGCCTAAGCGCAGGGGCTCAGCCCCAGCATTTT. Translated, it gives CASSLSAGAQPQHF.

V is TRBV20-1 and J is TRBJ1-1; no definite D call. The V and J ends lost 7 bases and 6 bases respectively, with 9 bases between them. The germline V gene encodes CDR1 DFQATT and CDR2 SNEGSKA (reference sequence). This CDR3 has 10 amino acids. CDR3 coding DNA: TGCAGTGTTATTTTGGCTGAAGCTTTCTTT. Its translation: CSVILAEAFF.

Only one count was recorded for this clone. This chain joins TRBV30 and TRBJ2-1; TRBD2 matches at 8 bases. V was pared by 3 bases and J by 5 bases, with 12 bases of the junction left unmatched. This CDR3 contains 16 residues. Germline V CDR1 and CDR2: GTSNPN, SVGIG (reference sequence). The CDR3 loop reads CAWSIFWREDHNEQFF. The CDR3 nucleotides read TGTGCCTGGAGCATTTTCTGGCGGGAGGACCACAATGAGCAGTTCTTC.

Written as DNA, the CDR3 is TGTGCCAGCAGTTTGGGGGGGCCTTCTAATGAAAAACTGTTTTTT. Its protein is CASSLGGPSNEKLFF. The chain has TRBV28 and TRBJ1-4, with D maybe TRBD1 (6 bases). The CDR3 runs to 15 residues. The ends were cut back, 3 bases at V and 3 bases at J, with 11 bases in the middle. The germline gives CDR1 MDHEN, CDR2 SYDVKM.

This chain's CDR3 is CANTIGTDTYEQYF. CDR3 sequence (DNA): TGTGCCAACACTATAGGTACAGATACATACGAGCAGTACTTC. The chain combines TRBV6-5 with TRBJ2-7; no reliable D call. The V gene lost 10 bases and the J gene lost 4 bases, with 20 bases spanning the gap. The CDR3 totals 14 residues. Germline V gene data show CDR1 as MNHEY and CDR2 as SVGAGI.

This clone is a singleton in its sample. The chain recombines TRBV19 with TRBJ2-2, with 7 positions matching TRBD1. The CDR3 length is 15 residues. Germline V CDR1 and CDR2: LNHDA, SQIVND (reference sequence). Trimming took 8 bases from V and 4 from J; bases not matched to a gene: 10. CDR3 in amino acids: CASGDRAGGTGELFF. CDR3 nucleotide sequence: TGTGCCAGTGGGGATAGGGCAGGGGGCACCGGGGAGCTGTTTTTT. Together with reference TRBV19 and TRBJ2-2, the CDR3 gives the full variable domain: DGGITQSPKYLFRKEGQNVTLSCEQNLNHDAMYWYRQDPGQGLRLIYYSQIVNDFQKGDIAEGYSVSREKKESFPLTVTSAQKNPTAFYLCASGDRAGGTGELFFGEGSRLTVL.